Presented here are 22 T cell receptor beta chains from one specimen sequenced in a study of blood T cells in healthy people across ages. PCR was performed a second time for roughly 6 to 12 cycles using a sample-barcoded 5' primer and a J-beta primer mix. TCRdb fed the 5' RACE reads into MiXCR, producing one record per CDR3 protein. Among about 1.8 million distinct CDR3 sequences listed, roughly 52% were seen once. The sequenced sample consisted of blood. The receptor set was obtained from a woman in her 40s in good health.

This clonotype has only a few counts. The gene calls are TRBV7-8 and TRBJ2-1; no clear D gene. Germline lookup yields CDR1 SGHVS and CDR2 FQNEAQ. V lost 1 base to trimming and J lost 0 bases, with 13 bases between them. This CDR3 has 17 residues. CDR3 region: CASSLGARLSSYNEQFF. The CDR3 region has the DNA TGTGCCAGCAGCTTAGGGGCCCGTCTTAGCTCCTACAATGAGCAGTTCTTC.

About this clonotype: The junction and the germline gene differ at one end; a read error may be behind it. The chain is built from TRBV7-7 and TRBJ2-7, with 8 nucleotides matching TRBD2. The J call is in doubt because the DNA end fits TRBJ2-5 better. Germline-derived CDR1 and CDR2 are SSHAT and FNYEAQ (reference sequence). CDR3 length: 15 amino acids. The CDR3 region has the DNA TGTGCTAGCAGCATCCGACTAGCGTCTTGGGAGACCCAGTACTTC. This encodes CASSIRLASWETQYF.

The genes are TRBV6-5 and TRBJ2-1; D is undetermined. The length of the CDR3 is 14 residues. V was clipped by 9 bases and J by 4 bases, with 16 bases between them. The germline gives CDR1 MNHEY, CDR2 SVGAGI. For the CDR3, the DNA is TGTGCCAGTTTCAGCCCTCCTCTTTACAATGAGCAGTTCTTC. Residues: CASFSPPLYNEQFF.

The chain joins TRBV6-2 or TRBV6-3 to TRBJ2-3, with 7 bases identical to TRBD1. The CDR3 totals 13 residues. V trimming: 7 bases; J trimming: 5 bases; junction bases outside the gene matches: 6. Looked up from germline, CDR1 is MNHEY and CDR2 is SVGEGT. CDR3 nucleotides: TGTGCCAGCACCGAAGACAGGGTAGATACGCAGTATTTT. Translated: CASTEDRVDTQYF.

This chain links TRBV7-2 with TRBJ2-2, with D perhaps TRBD1 or TRBD2 (6 bases each). V was clipped by 1 base and J by 4 bases, with 13 bases between them. Germline CDR1 SGHTA, CDR2 FQGNSA. The CDR3 loop spans 16 amino acids. CDR3 loop: CASSLVGRGGTGELFF. The CDR3 DNA reads TGTGCCAGCAGCTTAGTCGGCAGGGGAGGCACCGGGGAGCTGTTTTTT.

The genes are TRBV7-9 and TRBJ2-5; a weak D match, TRBD1 (5 bases). The V gene's germline CDR1 is SEHNR and CDR2 FQNEAQ (reference sequence). The CDR3 totals 16 residues. V lost 3 bases and J 1 base, leaving 15 bases between the germline ends. CDR3 nucleotide sequence: TGTGCCAGCAGCTTCGGGCCTGACAGCCTCCAAGAGACCCAGTACTTC. It is translated as CASSFGPDSLQETQYF.

The chain is built from TRBV5-1 and TRBJ2-1; 12 nucleotides agree with TRBD2. This CDR3 comprises 16 residues. The germline V gene has CDR1 SGHRS and CDR2 YFSETQ. V was pared by 3 bases and J by 7 bases, with 8 bases of the junction left unmatched. The CDR3 protein is CASSWPLAGGQNEQFF. CDR3 in DNA: TGCGCCAGCAGCTGGCCTCTAGCGGGGGGGCAGAATGAGCAGTTCTTC.

This chain uses TRBV3-1 with TRBJ2-1, with D possibly called TRBD1 or TRBD2 (6 bases each). V was trimmed by 4 bases and J by 13 bases, leaving 14 bases between them. This CDR3 has 12 residues. Germline assignment: CDR1 LGHDT and CDR2 YNNKEL (reference sequence). The CDR3 sequence: CASSPVGGLQFF. The CDR3 nucleotides read TGTGCCAGCAGCCCAGTAGGGGGGCTCCAGTTCTTC.

DNA for the CDR3: TGTGCCAGCAGGGGGGAGCGCGCCGAGACCCAGTACTTC. This sequence encodes CASRGERAETQYF. This chain uses TRBV6-6 with TRBJ2-7; D possibly matches TRBD1 or TRBD2 (5 bases each). The J call could be wrong; TRBJ2-5 is a better fit for the DNA end. The CDR3 spans 13 residues. Germline V gene lookup returns CDR1 MNHNY and CDR2 SVGAGI (reference sequence).

V gene TRBV7-3 combines with J gene TRBJ2-6; D is possibly TRBD1 (6 bases). Between the trimmed V and J ends, which lost 6 bases and 0 bases, there was a span of 18 bases. CDR1 is SGHTA, CDR2 FQGTGA, per germline. This CDR3 has 18 residues. CDR3 region: CASSSFPGAGSGANVLTF. The DNA for the CDR3 is TGTGCCAGCAGTTCCTTCCCAGGGGCCGGCTCTGGGGCCAACGTCCTGACTTTC.

The chain recombines TRBV9 with TRBJ2-6; 9 bases align to TRBD1. The V gene's germline CDR1 is SGDLS and CDR2 YYNGEE. V lost 3 bases and J lost 6; bases outside the gene matches: 16. There are 19 residues in the CDR3. CDR3 in DNA: TGTGCCAGCAGCGAGACCTCGGGACAGGGATTGGCTGAGGCCAACGTCCTGACTTTC. Its protein product is CASSETSGQGLAEANVLTF.

The chain employs TRBV6-2 or TRBV6-3 and TRBJ2-2; D is ambiguous. CDR1 is MNHEY, CDR2 SVGEGT, per germline. CDR3 size: 13 residues. V was trimmed by 6 bases and J by 2 bases, leaving 7 bases between them. Here the CDR3 reads CASRVYNTGELFF. DNA of the CDR3: TGTGCCAGCAGAGTTTACAACACCGGGGAGCTGTTTTTT.

This clonotype was observed a handful of times. The genes are TRBV7-2 and TRBJ2-3; 8 bases align to TRBD2. CDR1 is SGHTA, CDR2 FQGNSA, per germline. V lost 7 bases to trimming and J lost 5 bases; unmatched junction nucleotides: 5. CDR3 length equals 13 residues. CDR3 residues: CASTGGAKDTQYF. The CDR3 bases are TGTGCCAGCACCGGGGGGGCTAAAGATACGCAGTATTTT. The full variable domain, with the rest looked up from reference TRBV7-2 and TRBJ2-3, is GAGVSQSPSNKVTEKGKDVELRCDPISGHTALYWYRQSLGQGLEFLIYFQGNSAPDKSGLPSDRFSAERTGGSVSTLTIQRTQQEDSAVYLCASTGGAKDTQYFGPGTRLTVL.

The table lists this clonotype with a few counts. The V and J genes are TRBV20-1 and TRBJ2-5; tentative D call: TRBD1 (5 bases). CDR3 length: 12 residues. The V end was cut by 6 bases, the J end by 5 bases, with 13 bases between. Germline CDR1 and CDR2: DFQATT and SNEGSKA (reference sequence). CDR3 protein: CSALGRAETQYF. CDR3 bases: TGCAGTGCCCTGGGCAGGGCCGAGACCCAGTACTTC.

The V call is TRBV7-2, the J call TRBJ2-3; 13 nucleotides match TRBD2. The CDR3 is 16 residues long. The V and J ends lost 7 bases and 3 bases, in that order; junction bases with no gene match: 7. Germline CDR1 and CDR2: SGHTA and FQGNSA. CDR3 nucleotides: TGTGCCAGCACCCCACTAGCGGGGGGGCTAACAGATACGCAGTATTTT. This sequence encodes CASTPLAGGLTDTQYF.

This clonotype was observed a few times. The chain has TRBV29-1 and TRBJ2-3; tentative D call: TRBD2 (6 bases). The CDR3 covers 15 residues. V dropped 3 bases and J dropped 1 base, with 14 bases sitting between them. Germline values: CDR1 SQVTM, CDR2 ANQGSEA. CDR3 residues: CSVDVSGTRTDTQYF. The CDR3 DNA follows: TGCAGCGTTGATGTATCGGGGACTCGCACAGATACGCAGTATTTT.

This clonotype occurred a few times. V is TRBV9 and J is TRBJ2-1, with TRBD2 identical over 10 bases. CDR3 length: 14 residues. CDR1 is SGDLS and CDR2 is YYNGEE in the germline V gene. The J segment lost 12 bases and the V segment lost 4 bases, leaving 10 bases of the junction unmatched. CDR3 residues: CASSISGGDFSQFF. The DNA for the CDR3 is TGTGCCAGCAGCATAAGCGGGGGGGACTTTTCGCAGTTCTTC.

This clonotype has only a few counts. The chain couples TRBV7-2 to TRBJ2-3, with D hard to call. V was clipped by 5 bases and J by 7 bases, with 10 bases between them. This CDR3 has 12 residues. Germline lookup yields CDR1 SGHTA and CDR2 FQGNSA. The CDR3 sequence is CASSPFVNTQYF. DNA of the CDR3: TGTGCCAGCAGCCCTTTTGTGAATACGCAGTATTTT.

The sample holds one count of this clonotype. The chain recombines TRBV6-5 with TRBJ2-1; D may correspond to TRBD1 or TRBD2 (5 bases each). Trimming removed 0 bases at V and 7 bases at J, with 16 bases between. The CDR3 covers 16 residues. The germline V gene has CDR1 MNHEY and CDR2 SVGAGI. CDR3 sequence reads: CASSYSGTTTGNEQFF. The CDR3 DNA reads TGTGCCAGCAGTTACTCTGGGACGACTACGGGGAATGAGCAGTTCTTC.

J is TRBJ2-1 and V is TRBV6-5; D is perhaps TRBD2 (6 bases). Germline V lookup: CDR1 MNHEY, CDR2 SVGAGI. V was cut by 7 bases and J by 6 bases, with 13 bases left in between. This CDR3 region has 13 residues. The CDR3 region has the DNA TGTGCCAGCATGAGGGCCGGGGGCAATGAGCAGTTCTTC. Protein: CASMRAGGNEQFF.

There are a few counts of this clonotype. Relative to the germline gene, one junction end is altered; a read error may explain this. The chain carries TRBV5-1 and TRBJ2-5; a weak D match, TRBD1 (6 bases). There are 14 residues in the CDR3. Germline V CDR1 and CDR2: SGHRS, YFSETQ. The CDR3 here is CASSLGQRGETQYF. CDR3 bases: TGTGCCAGCAGTTTAGGACAGAGGGGAGAGACCCAGTACTTC.

The chain employs TRBV7-9 and TRBJ2-5; a weak D match, TRBD1 (6 bases). Germline assignment: CDR1 SEHNR and CDR2 FQNEAQ (reference sequence). Trimming removed 5 bases at V and 10 bases at J, with 17 bases between. The CDR3 runs 13 residues. The DNA for the CDR3 is TGTGCCAGCAGCCCGGGACAAGGCGTTGACCAGTACTTC. Translated: CASSPGQGVDQYF.